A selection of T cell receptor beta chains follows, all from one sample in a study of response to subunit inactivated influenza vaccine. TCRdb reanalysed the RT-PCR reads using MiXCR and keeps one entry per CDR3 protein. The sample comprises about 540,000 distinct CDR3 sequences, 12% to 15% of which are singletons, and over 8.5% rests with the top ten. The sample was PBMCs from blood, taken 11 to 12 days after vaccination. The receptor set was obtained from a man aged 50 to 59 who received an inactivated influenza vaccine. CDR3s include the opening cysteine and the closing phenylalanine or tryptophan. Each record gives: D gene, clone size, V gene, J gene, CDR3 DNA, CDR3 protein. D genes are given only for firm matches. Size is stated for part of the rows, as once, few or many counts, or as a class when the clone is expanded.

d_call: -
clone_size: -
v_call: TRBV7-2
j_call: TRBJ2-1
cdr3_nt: TGTGCCAGCAGCGACCCCTTAACACCTGAGGCGTTCTTC
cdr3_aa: CASSDPLTPEAFF

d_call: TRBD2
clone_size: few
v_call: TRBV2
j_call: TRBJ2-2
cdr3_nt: TGTGCCAGCAGGCTAGGCGGGAGAGGAGGGACCGGGGAGCTGTTTTTT
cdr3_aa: CASRLGGRGGTGELFF

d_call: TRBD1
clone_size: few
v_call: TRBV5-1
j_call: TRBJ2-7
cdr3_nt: TGCGCCAGCAGCTCAGCCGGGACAGGGTACTACGAGCAGTACTTC
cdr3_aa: CASSSAGTGYYEQYF

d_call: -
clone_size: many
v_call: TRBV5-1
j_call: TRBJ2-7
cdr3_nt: TGCGCCAGCAGTCCAACAGCTAGCTCCTACGAGCAGTACTTC
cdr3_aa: CASSPTASSYEQYF

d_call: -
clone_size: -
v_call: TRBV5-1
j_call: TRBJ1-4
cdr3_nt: TGCGCCAGCAGCCAGGGTAGAGGAGCTAATGAAAAACTGTTTTTT
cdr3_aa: CASSQGRGANEKLFF

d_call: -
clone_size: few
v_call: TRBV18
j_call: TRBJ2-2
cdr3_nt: TGTGCCAGCTCATGGGGTTCTCGCACCGGGGAGCTGTTTTTT
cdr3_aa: CASSWGSRTGELFF

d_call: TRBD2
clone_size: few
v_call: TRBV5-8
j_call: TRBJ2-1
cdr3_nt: TGTGCCAGCAGCTGGTCTGGCGGGGGGGCCTACAATGAGCAGTTCTTC
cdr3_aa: CASSWSGGGAYNEQFF

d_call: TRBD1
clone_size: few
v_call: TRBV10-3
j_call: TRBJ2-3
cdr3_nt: TGTGCCATCAGTGGACCCGGGACAGGGGGCCGGGGTACGCAGTATTTT
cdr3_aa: CAISGPGTGGRGTQYF

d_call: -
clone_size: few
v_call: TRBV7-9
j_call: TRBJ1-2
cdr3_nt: TGTGCCAGCAGCCGCGTTGTGGCCGATGGCTACACCTTC
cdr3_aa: CASSRVVADGYTF

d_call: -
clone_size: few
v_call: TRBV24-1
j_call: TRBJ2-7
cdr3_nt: TGTGCCACCAGTGACCCTATGACAGGATTTTACGAGCAGTACTTC
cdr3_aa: CATSDPMTGFYEQYF

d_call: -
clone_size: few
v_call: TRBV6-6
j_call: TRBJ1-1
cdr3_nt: TGTGCCAGCAGGCCACAAGGCACTGAAGCTTTCTTT
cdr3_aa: CASRPQGTEAFF

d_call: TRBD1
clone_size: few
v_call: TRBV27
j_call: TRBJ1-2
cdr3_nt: TGTGCCACGTACAGGGGGTCGCGCTATGGCTACACCTTC
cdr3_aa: CATYRGSRYGYTF

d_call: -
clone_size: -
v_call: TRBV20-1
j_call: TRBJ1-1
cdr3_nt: TGCAGTGCTAGAGACTTCCCCTGGGATAACACTGAAGCTTTCTTT
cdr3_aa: CSARDFPWDNTEAFF

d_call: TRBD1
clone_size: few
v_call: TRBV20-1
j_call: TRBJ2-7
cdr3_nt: TGCAGTGGCACGGACAGGACCGACTACGAGCAGTACTTC
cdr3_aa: CSGTDRTDYEQYF

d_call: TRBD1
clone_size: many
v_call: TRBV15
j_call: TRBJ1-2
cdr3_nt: TGTGCCACCAGCAGAGACGGGACAGCAGCTAACTATGGCTACACCTTC
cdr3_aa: CATSRDGTAANYGYTF

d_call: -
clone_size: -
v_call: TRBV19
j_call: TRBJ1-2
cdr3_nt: TGTGCCAGTAGTAGACCCGGGACACGGTCTTATGGCTACACCTTC
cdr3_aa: CASSRPGTRSYGYTF

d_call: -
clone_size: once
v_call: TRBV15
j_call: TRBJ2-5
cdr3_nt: TGTGCCACCAGCAGAGTTAGCGGCCAAGAGACCCAGTACTTC
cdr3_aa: CATSRVSGQETQYF

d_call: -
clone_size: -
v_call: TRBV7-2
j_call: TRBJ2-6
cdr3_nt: TGTGCCAGCAGCTTACACCCACAGGGCTCTGGGGCCAACGTCCTGACTTTC
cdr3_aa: CASSLHPQGSGANVLTF

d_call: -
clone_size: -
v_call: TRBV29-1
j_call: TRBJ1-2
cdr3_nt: TGCAGCGTTGATCTGGAAATTAACTATGGCTACACCTTC
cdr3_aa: CSVDLEINYGYTF

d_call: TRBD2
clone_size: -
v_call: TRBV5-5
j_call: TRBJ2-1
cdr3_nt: TGTGCCAGCGGCCCTAGCGGAGACTACAATGAGCAGTTCTTC
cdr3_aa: CASGPSGDYNEQFF

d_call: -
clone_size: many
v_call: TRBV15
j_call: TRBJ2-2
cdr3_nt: TGTGCCACCAGCAGAGATACGTCCGTCTTGAAAGGGGAGCTGTTTTTT
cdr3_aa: CATSRDTSVLKGELFF

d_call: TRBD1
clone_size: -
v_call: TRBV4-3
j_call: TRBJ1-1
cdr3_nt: TGCGCCAGCAGCCAAGAGCCTATCGGACAGGTGAACACTGAAGCTTTCTTT
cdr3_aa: CASSQEPIGQVNTEAFF

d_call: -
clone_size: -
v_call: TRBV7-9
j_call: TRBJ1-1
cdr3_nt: TGTGCCAGCAGCTTAGTGTTGGCGGGCACTGAAGCTTTCTTT
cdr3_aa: CASSLVLAGTEAFF

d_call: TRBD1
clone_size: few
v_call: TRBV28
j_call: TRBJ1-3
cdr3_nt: TGTGCCAGCAGTTCCCCGACAGGGACTGGAAACACCATATATTTT
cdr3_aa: CASSSPTGTGNTIYF

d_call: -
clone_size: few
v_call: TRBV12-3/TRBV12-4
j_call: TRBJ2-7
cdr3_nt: TGTGCCAGCTCCCGGGTAGGCAGAGGCGAGCAGTACTTC
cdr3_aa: CASSRVGRGEQYF

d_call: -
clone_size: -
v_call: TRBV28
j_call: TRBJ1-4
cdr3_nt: TGTGCCAGCAGTCTGGGGCCATCGTTTAGAGGGGTTGTTGGAAAACTGTTTTTT
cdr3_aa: CASSLGPSFRGVVGKLFF

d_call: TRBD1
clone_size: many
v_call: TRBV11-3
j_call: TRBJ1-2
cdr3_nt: TGTGCCAGCAGCTTGGAAGGGACAGGGGAGTGTGCTGGCTACACCTTC
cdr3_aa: CASSLEGTGECAGYTF

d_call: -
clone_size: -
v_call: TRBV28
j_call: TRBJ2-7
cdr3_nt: TGTGCCAGCAGTTTAGGGCTGAGACTAATGTCCCACGAGCAGTACTTC
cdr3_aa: CASSLGLRLMSHEQYF

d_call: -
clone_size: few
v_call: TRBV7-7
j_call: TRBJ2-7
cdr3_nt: TGTGCTAGCAGCTTAGATCCGCTACGCGAGCAGTACTTC
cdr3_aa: CASSLDPLREQYF

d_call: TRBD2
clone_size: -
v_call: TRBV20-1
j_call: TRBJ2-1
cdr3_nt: TGCAGTGCTGTAGCGGGAGGTTCATACAATGAGCAGTTCTTC
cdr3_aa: CSAVAGGSYNEQFF

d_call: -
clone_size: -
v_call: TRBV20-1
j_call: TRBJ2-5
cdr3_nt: TGCAGTGCTAGAGGGGTACGGGACAAACAAGAGACCCAGTACTTC
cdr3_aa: CSARGVRDKQETQYF

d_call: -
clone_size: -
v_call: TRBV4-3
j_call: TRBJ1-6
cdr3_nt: TGCGCCAGCAGCCAAGATGAGTATAATTCACCCCTCCACTTT
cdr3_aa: CASSQDEYNSPLHF

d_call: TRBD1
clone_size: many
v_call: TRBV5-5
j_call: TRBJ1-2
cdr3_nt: TGTGCCAGCAGCAATCAACGGGACAGTTATGGCTACACCTTC
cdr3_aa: CASSNQRDSYGYTF

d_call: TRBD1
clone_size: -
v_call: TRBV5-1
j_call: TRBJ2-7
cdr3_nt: TGCGCCAGCAGCCCGTCTGGGACAGGGTTCTACTACGAGCAGTACTTC
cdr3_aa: CASSPSGTGFYYEQYF

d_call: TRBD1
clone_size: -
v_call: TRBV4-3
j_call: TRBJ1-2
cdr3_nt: TGCGCCAGCAGACCCTCGGAGGGGGCCTATGGCTACACCTTC
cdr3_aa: CASRPSEGAYGYTF

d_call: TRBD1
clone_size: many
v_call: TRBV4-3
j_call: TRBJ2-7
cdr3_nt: TGCGCCAGCAGCCAAGAGAGGTTCGGGACAGGCACCTACGAGCAGTACTTC
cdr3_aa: CASSQERFGTGTYEQYF

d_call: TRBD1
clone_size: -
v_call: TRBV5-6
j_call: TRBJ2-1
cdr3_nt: TGTGCCAGCAGCCTCCGGGACAGGGGGCGCGGATCCTACAATGAGCAGTTCTTC
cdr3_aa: CASSLRDRGRGSYNEQFF

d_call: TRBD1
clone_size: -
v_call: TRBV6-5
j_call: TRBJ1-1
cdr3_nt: TGTGCCAGCAGTTACTTCAGGGGGCGTAGTGGCACTGAAGCTTTCTTT
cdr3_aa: CASSYFRGRSGTEAFF

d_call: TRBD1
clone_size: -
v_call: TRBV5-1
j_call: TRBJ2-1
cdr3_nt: TGCGCCAGCAGCCCGACAGGGGACCCCTCCTACAATGAGCAGTTCTTC
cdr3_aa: CASSPTGDPSYNEQFF

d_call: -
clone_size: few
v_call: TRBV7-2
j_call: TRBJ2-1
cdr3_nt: TGTGCCAGCAGCGGGAAGGACAGAATCTCCTACAATGAGCAGTTCTTC
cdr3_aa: CASSGKDRISYNEQFF

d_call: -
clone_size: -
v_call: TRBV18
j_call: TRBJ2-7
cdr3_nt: TGTGCCAGCTCACCGGGACAGATCAGGAGGGGCGAGCAGTACTTC
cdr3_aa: CASSPGQIRRGEQYF

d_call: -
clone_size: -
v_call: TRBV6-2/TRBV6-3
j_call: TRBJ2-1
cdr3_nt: TGTGCCAGCAGTTACGGGGAGGAGCAGTTCTTC
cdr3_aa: CASSYGEEQFF

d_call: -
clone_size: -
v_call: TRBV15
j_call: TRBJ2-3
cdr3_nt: TGTGCCACCAGCTACTCGGGACAACCTAGCACAGATACGCAGTATTTT
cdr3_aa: CATSYSGQPSTDTQYF

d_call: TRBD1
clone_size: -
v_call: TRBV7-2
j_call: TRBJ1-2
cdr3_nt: TGTGCCAGCAGCTCCGGACAGGGGATGGGAGGCTACACCTTC
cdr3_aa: CASSSGQGMGGYTF

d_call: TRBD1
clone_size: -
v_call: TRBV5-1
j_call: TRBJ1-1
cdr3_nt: TGCGCCAGCACCCCAGGGGGGGCGATGAACACTGAAGCTTTCTTT
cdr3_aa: CASTPGGAMNTEAFF

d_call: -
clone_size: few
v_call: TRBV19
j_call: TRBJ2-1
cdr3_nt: TGTGCCAGTAGTTGGGGGGCCCCCTCATCATACAATGAGCAGTTCTTC
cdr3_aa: CASSWGAPSSYNEQFF

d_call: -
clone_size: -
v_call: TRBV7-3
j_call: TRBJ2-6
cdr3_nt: TGTGCCAGCAGCCCCGAAGGGACCGCCTCTGGGGCCAACGTCCTGACTTTC
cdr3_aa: CASSPEGTASGANVLTF

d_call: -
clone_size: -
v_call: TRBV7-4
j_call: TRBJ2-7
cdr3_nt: TGTGCCAGCAGCTTAATGGGTGCGGGGAGCTCCTACGAGCAGTACTTC
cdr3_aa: CASSLMGAGSSYEQYF

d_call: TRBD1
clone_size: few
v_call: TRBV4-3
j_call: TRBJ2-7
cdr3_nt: TGCGCCAGCAGCCAAGAACAGGGGTCCTACGAGCAGTACTTC
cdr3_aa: CASSQEQGSYEQYF